Described below is a single T cell receptor (beta chain) sequence and its context. Germline CDR1 SEHNR, CDR2 FQNEAQ (reference sequence). This CDR3 comprises 15 residues. The V end lost 5 bases, the J end lost 3 bases, and 14 bases lay between the germline ends. As processed by the authors: Nucleated cell counts were estimated from reference gene primer amplification. Profiling relied on immunoSEQ multiplex PCR, and the TCRdb table lists in-frame clones only, not all of them. Clonal size and the V and J genes are those of that table, whereas D and trimming came from the DNA. The data contain around 63,000 clones, 84% of them singletons. These data come from a study of blood T cell repertoires in COVID-19.

The rearrangement joins TRBV7-9 to TRBJ2-1; no reliable D call. The receptor was isolated from a man in his fifties or sixties with COVID-19, enrolled during active disease. Sequencing was performed on peripheral blood. CDR3 region: CASSQHASDYNEQFF. The CDR3, as DNA: TGTGCCAGCAGCCAGCATGCTAGTGACTACAATGAGCAGTTCTTC.